This T cell receptor beta chain was identified during a study of shared clonotypes between healthy human individuals. Study-wide background: The cohort had a couple of women and three men, ages 18 to 49. Per donor, three plates held CD4 naive cells, three held CD4 memory, two held CD8 naive and one held CD8 memory.

Cells designated naive CD8 were CD45RO-negative and were positively selected for CCR7, with terminally differentiated effector memory CD45RA+ cells excluded. Per the original data handling: Filtering differed for immunoSEQ, which gave only junction sequences without quality scores. Assay: immunoSEQ multiplex PCR; the TCRdb copy retains only in-frame clones and omits some. The V and J calls and clone size are taken from that table; D and trimming were inferred from the DNA. Found here are about 600,000 clones, 95% of them singletons; the top ten hold 0.095% to 0.12%. Trimming stripped 4 bases from V and 9 bases from J, with 12 bases between. Germline lookup yields CDR1 SNHLY and CDR2 FYNNEI. The CDR3 length is 13 residues. General study results and limits: Compared with memory subsets, naive subsets generally had larger estimated richness.

To note about this clone: What it binds is unknown.

This clonotype originated in a woman aged 30 to 39 in good health. Sequenced material: naive CD8+ T cells sorted from blood. J is TRBJ1-4 and V is TRBV2, with D possibly TRBD1 on 5 matching bases. CDR3 nucleotide sequence: TGTGCCAGCAGTGCTCAGGGACTACAAAAACTGTTTTTT. The encoded protein is CASSAQGLQKLFF.